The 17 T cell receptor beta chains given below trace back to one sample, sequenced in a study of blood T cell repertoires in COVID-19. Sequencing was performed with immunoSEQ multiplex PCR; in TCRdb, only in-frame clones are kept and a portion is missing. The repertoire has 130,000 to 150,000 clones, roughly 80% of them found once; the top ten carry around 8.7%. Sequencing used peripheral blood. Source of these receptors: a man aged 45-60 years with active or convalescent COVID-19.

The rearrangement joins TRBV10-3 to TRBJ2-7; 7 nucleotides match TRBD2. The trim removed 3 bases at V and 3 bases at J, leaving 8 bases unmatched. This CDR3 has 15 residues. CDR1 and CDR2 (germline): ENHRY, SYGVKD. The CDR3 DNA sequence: TGTGCCATCAGTGACCACACGCGGGAGTACTACGAGCAGTACTTC. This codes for CAISDHTREYYEQYF.

The CDR3 is CASSSTSGTGVIGELFF. The CDR3 DNA reads TGTGCCAGCAGCTCCACGTCAGGGACAGGGGTCATTGGGGAGCTGTTTTTT. The chain employs TRBV7-3 and TRBJ2-2; 10 positions agree with TRBD1. Trimming removed 4 bases from V and 8 bases from J; junction bases left unmatched: 13. CDR3 length equals 17 residues. Germline V gives CDR1 SGHTA, CDR2 FQGTGA. Looking up the rest from reference TRBV7-3 and TRBJ2-2 gives the full variable domain: GAGVSQTPSNKVTEKGKYVELRCDPISGHTALYWYRQSLGQGPEFLIYFQGTGAADDSGLPNDRFFAVRPEGSVSTLKIQRTERGDSAVYLCASSSTSGTGVIGELFFGEGSRLTVL.

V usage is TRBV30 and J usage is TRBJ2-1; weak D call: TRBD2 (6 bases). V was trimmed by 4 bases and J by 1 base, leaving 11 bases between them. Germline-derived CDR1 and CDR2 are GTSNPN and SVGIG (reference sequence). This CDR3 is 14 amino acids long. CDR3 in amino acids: CAWMGGTSYNEQFF. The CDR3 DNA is TGTGCCTGGATGGGCGGGACTTCCTACAATGAGCAGTTCTTC.

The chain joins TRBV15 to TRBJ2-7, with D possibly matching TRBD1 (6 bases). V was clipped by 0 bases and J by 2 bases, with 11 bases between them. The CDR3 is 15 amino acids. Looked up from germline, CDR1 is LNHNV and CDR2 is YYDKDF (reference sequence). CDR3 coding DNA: TGTGCCACCAGCAGAGATCTCCAGGGGCCCTACGAGCAGTACTTC. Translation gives CATSRDLQGPYEQYF.

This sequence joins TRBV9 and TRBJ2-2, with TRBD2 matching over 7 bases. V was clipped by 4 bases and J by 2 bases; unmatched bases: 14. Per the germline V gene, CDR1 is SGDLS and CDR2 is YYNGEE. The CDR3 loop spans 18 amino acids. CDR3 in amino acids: CASSRGLAELGNTGELFF. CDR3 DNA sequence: TGTGCCAGCAGCCGTGGGCTAGCGGAGCTAGGCAACACCGGGGAGCTGTTTTTT.

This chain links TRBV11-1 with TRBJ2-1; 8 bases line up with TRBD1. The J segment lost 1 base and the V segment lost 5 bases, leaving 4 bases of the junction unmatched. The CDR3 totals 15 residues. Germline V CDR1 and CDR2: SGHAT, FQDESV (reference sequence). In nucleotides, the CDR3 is TGTGCCAGCAGCCGCGGGGACAGGTCCTACAATGAGCAGTTCTTC. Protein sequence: CASSRGDRSYNEQFF.

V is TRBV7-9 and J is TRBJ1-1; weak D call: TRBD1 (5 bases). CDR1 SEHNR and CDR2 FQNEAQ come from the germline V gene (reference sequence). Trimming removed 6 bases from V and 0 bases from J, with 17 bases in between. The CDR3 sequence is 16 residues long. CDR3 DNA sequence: TGTGCCAGCAGTTTGGCCGGGGGGAGCTTGAACACTGAAGCTTTCTTT. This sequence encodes CASSLAGGSLNTEAFF.

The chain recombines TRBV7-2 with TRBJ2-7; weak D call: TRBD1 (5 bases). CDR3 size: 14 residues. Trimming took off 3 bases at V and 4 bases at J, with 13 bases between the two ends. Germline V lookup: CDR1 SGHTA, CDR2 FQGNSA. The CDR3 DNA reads TGTGCCAGCAGCTTCCAGGGCCCTAGTTACGAGCAGTACTTC. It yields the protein CASSFQGPSYEQYF.

The CDR3 reads CASSAFSPGELFF. In nucleotides, the CDR3 is TGTGCCAGCAGCGCTTTTAGCCCCGGGGAGCTGTTTTTT. The V and J genes are TRBV6-5 and TRBJ2-2; D gene unclear. Germline V gives CDR1 MNHEY, CDR2 SVGAGI. This CDR3 comprises 13 residues. Trimming cost V 6 bases and J 6 bases, with 11 bases left between them.

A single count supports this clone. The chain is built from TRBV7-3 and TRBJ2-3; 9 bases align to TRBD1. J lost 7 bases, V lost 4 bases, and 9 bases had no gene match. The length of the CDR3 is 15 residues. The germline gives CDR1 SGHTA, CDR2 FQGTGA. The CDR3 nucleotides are TGTGCCAGCAGCTCCGGGACAGGGAGGATGAATACGCAGTATTTT. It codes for CASSSGTGRMNTQYF.

CDR3 in amino acids: CASSIQGISYEQYF. CDR3 nucleotide sequence: TGTGCCAGTAGTATTCAGGGTATATCCTACGAGCAGTACTTC. V gene TRBV19 combines with J gene TRBJ2-7, with TRBD1 as a possible D gene (5 bases). Trimming took off 3 bases at V and 1 base at J, with 10 bases between the two ends. CDR1 and CDR2 from the germline V gene are LNHDA and SQIVND (reference sequence). CDR3 size: 14 residues.

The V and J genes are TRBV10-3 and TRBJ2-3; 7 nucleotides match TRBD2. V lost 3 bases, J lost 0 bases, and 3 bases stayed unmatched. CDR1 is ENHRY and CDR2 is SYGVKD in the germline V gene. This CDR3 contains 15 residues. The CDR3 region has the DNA TGTGCCATCAGTGACTTAGCGGGCAGCACAGATACGCAGTATTTT. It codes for CAISDLAGSTDTQYF.

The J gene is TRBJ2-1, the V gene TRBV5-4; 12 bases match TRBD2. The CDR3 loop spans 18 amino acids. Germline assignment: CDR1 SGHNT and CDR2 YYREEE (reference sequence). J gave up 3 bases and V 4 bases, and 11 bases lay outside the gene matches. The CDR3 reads CASSPGLAGNQFYNEQFF. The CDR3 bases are TGTGCCAGCAGCCCGGGACTAGCGGGTAACCAATTCTACAATGAGCAGTTCTTC.

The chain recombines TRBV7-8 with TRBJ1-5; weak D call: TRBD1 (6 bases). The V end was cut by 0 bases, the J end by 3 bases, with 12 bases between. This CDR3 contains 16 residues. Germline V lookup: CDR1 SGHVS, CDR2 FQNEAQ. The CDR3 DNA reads TGTGCCAGCAGCTTAGCCGGGACATACGACAATCAGCCCCAGCATTTT. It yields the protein CASSLAGTYDNQPQHF.

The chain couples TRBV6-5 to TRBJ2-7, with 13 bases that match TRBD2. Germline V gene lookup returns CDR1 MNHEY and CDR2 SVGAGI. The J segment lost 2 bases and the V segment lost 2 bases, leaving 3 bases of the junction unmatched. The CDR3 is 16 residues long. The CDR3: CASSYHGTSGTYEQYF. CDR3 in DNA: TGTGCCAGCAGTTACCATGGGACTAGCGGGACCTACGAGCAGTACTTC.

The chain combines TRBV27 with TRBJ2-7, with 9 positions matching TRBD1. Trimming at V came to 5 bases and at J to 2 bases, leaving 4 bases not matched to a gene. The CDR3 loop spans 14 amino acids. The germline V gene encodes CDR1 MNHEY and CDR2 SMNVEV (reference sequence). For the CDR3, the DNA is TGTGCCAGCAGTCCTGACAGGGGGACCTACGAGCAGTACTTC. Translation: CASSPDRGTYEQYF.

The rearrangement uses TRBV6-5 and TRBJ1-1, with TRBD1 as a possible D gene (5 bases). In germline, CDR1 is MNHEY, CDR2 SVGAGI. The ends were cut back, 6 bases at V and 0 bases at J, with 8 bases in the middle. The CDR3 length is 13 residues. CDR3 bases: TGTGCCAGCAGCTCGGACATGAACACTGAAGCTTTCTTT. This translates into CASSSDMNTEAFF.